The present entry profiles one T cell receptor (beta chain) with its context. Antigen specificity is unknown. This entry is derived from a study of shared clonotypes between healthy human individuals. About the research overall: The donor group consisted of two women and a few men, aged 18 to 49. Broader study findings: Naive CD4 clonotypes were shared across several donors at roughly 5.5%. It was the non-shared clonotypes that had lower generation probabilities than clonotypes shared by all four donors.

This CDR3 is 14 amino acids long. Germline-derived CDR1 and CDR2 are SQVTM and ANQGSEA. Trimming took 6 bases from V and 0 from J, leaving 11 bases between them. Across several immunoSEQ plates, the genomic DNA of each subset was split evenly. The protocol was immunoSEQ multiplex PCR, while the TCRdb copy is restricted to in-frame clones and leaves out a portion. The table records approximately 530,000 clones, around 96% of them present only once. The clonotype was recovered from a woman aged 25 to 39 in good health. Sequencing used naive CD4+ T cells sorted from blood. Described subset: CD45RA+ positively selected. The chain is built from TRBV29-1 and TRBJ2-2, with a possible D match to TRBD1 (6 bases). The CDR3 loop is CSVRRDTNTGELFF. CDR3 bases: TGCAGCGTACGCAGGGACACGAACACCGGGGAGCTGTTTTTT.